The next 25 T cell receptor beta chains were all read from a single sample in a study of regulatory T cells in long-lasting Graves disease. The authors built TCR beta libraries using iRepertoire HTBI primers and Arm-PCR of CDR3 regions. TCRdb redid the calling of the multiplex PCR reads with MiXCR, one entry per CDR3 protein. The sample yields around 450,000 distinct CDR3 sequences, about 15% seen once. As for time point: newly diagnosed GD, antithyroid drugs for less than 3 months. TCR sequences were obtained from RNA taken from PBMCs. In addition, the sample was reused for a study of T cells in Graves' hyperthyroidism and ophthalmopathy.

The starting material was peripheral blood mononuclear cells (PBMCs), obtained at new diagnosis, from a patient treated with antithyroid drugs. These receptors all come from a woman between 25 and 40 years old with Graves disease.

This clonotype was seen a handful of times. The chain carries TRBV11-3 and TRBJ2-2; D gene unclear. V was shortened by 7 bases and J by 8 bases, with 20 bases between the two germline ends. The V gene's germline CDR1 is SGHNT and CDR2 YENEEA. The CDR3 totals 15 residues. The CDR3 DNA is TGTGCCAGCAAGATTCAGGACCGATCGATAGGGGAGCTGTTTTTT. This encodes CASKIQDRSIGELFF.

This sequence joins TRBV4-2 and TRBJ2-1; 9 nucleotides agree with TRBD2. V gave up 4 bases and J gave up 5 bases; unmatched junction bases: 6. This CDR3 comprises 15 residues. Germline V gene data show CDR1 as LGHNA and CDR2 as YNFKEQ. Written as DNA, the CDR3 is TGTGCCAGCAGCCCCCGGCTAGCGGGAAACAATGAGCAGTTCTTC. Translation gives CASSPRLAGNNEQFF.

This sequence joins TRBV19 and TRBJ2-4; D tentatively fits TRBD1 or TRBD2 (5 bases each). The CDR3 has 16 amino acids. V lost 3 bases to trimming and J lost 1 base, with 13 bases between them. Germline lookup yields CDR1 LNHDA and CDR2 SQIVND (reference sequence). In DNA form, the CDR3 reads TGTGCCAGTAGTATTCCCGGGACGTCCGCCAAAAACATTCAGTACTTC. It translates to CASSIPGTSAKNIQYF.

This clonotype was seen more than once but under ten times. The V gene is TRBV19, the J gene TRBJ1-3; 9 positions agree with TRBD1. Trimming removed 5 bases from V and 3 bases from J; junction bases left unmatched: 8. Looked up from germline, CDR1 is LNHDA and CDR2 is SQIVND (reference sequence). The CDR3 is 16 residues long. In DNA, the CDR3 is TGTGCCAGTAGTCCGCGACAGGGGGTAGATGGAAACACCATATATTTT. Translation: CASSPRQGVDGNTIYF.

This clonotype was observed at least ten times. V is TRBV28 and J is TRBJ1-1; D not resolved. There are 15 residues in the CDR3. Germline CDR1 is MDHEN and CDR2 is SYDVKM. V gave up 3 bases and J gave up 3 bases, with 14 bases separating them. This CDR3 is CASSFWMGFDTEAFF. The DNA for the CDR3 is TGTGCCAGCAGTTTCTGGATGGGATTCGACACTGAAGCTTTCTTT. The whole variable domain, remainder taken from reference TRBV28 and TRBJ1-1, is DVKVTQSSRYLVKRTGEKVFLECVQDMDHENMFWYRQDPGLGLRLIYFSYDVKMKEKGDIPEGYSVSREKKERFSLILESASTNQTSMYLCASSFWMGFDTEAFFGQGTRLTVV.

This clonotype was seen at least ten times. J is TRBJ1-5 and V is TRBV4-1, with D hard to call. The ends were cut back, 0 bases at V and 0 bases at J, with 15 bases in the middle. The CDR3 runs to 18 residues. Germline V CDR1 and CDR2: MGHRA, YSYEKL. The CDR3 sequence is CASSQDPPASLSNQPQHF. The CDR3 DNA sequence: TGCGCCAGCAGCCAAGATCCTCCGGCCTCACTTAGCAATCAGCCCCAGCATTTT.

CDR3 protein: CASSFGIQGVRSYEQYF. Here the CDR3 DNA reads TGTGCCAGCAGCTTCGGGATTCAGGGGGTTAGATCCTACGAGCAGTACTTC. The chain has TRBV27 and TRBJ2-7, with TRBD1 matching over 7 bases. Germline loops: CDR1 MNHEY, CDR2 SMNVEV (reference sequence). V trimming: 6 bases; J trimming: 1 base; junction bases outside the gene matches: 15. The CDR3 totals 17 residues.

In its sample, this clonotype was seen many times. The chain joins TRBV13 to TRBJ1-1; 8 bases are shared with TRBD1. In germline, CDR1 is PRHDT, CDR2 FYEKMQ (reference sequence). The CDR3 is made up of 15 amino acids. Trimming at V came to 8 bases and at J to 1 base, leaving 9 bases not matched to a gene. Here the CDR3 reads CASLDRGAGNTEAFF. CDR3 coding DNA: TGTGCCAGCCTCGACAGGGGTGCAGGGAACACTGAAGCTTTCTTT.

This clonotype was observed at least ten times. The chain combines TRBV5-1 with TRBJ2-1; tentative D call: TRBD2 (6 bases). CDR1 is SGHRS, CDR2 YFSETQ, per germline. The ends were cut back, 4 bases at V and 3 bases at J, with 17 bases in the middle. The CDR3 extends over 16 amino acids. CDR3 sequence reads: CASSREIGVGYNEQFF. CDR3 nucleotide sequence: TGCGCCAGCAGCCGGGAGATAGGGGTCGGCTACAATGAGCAGTTCTTC.

This clonotype was counted many times. The chain links TRBV20-1 to TRBJ2-7; 7 bases match TRBD1. Germline V gene sequence: CDR1 DFQATT, CDR2 SNEGSKA (reference sequence). After removal of 1 base from V and 5 bases from J, the junction contained 8 bases not matched to a gene. The CDR3 sequence is 14 residues long. In DNA form, the CDR3 reads TGCAGTGCTAGAGTGGGGACAGATAATGACGAGCAGTACTTC. As protein: CSARVGTDNDEQYF.

This clonotype was seen ten or more times. The chain joins TRBV11-2 to TRBJ2-7; D not resolved. Trimming took 0 bases from V and 3 from J, leaving 9 bases between them. The length of the CDR3 is 14 residues. Per the germline V gene, CDR1 is SGHAT and CDR2 is FQNNGV. This CDR3 reads CASSLEAGNYEQYF. The CDR3 DNA is TGTGCCAGCAGCTTAGAGGCCGGCAACTACGAGCAGTACTTC.

The genes are TRBV3-1 and TRBJ2-1; 10 bases align to TRBD2. CDR1 is LGHDT, CDR2 YNNKEL, per germline (reference sequence). This CDR3 is built from 17 residues. V trimming: 1 base; J trimming: 10 bases; junction bases outside the gene matches: 13. The CDR3 coding sequence is TGTGCCAGCAGCCAAGTAAACCTAGCGGGGGCCGAGGGGGAGCAGTTCTTC. It codes for CASSQVNLAGAEGEQFF.

This clonotype was detected only a few times. V is TRBV15 and J is TRBJ1-4, with TRBD1 identical over 8 bases. The CDR3 covers 17 residues. V gave up 5 bases and J gave up 5 bases; unmatched junction bases: 13. Per germline, CDR1 LNHNV and CDR2 YYDKDF (reference sequence). CDR3 bases: TGTGCCACCAGCTCCCGAGGCAGGGGGCTCACGAATGAAAAACTGTTTTTT. Amino acid sequence: CATSSRGRGLTNEKLFF.

This clonotype was picked up many times. This chain joins TRBV7-2 and TRBJ2-7; 7 nucleotides agree with TRBD2. The germline gives CDR1 SGHTA, CDR2 FQGNSA. V lost 5 bases and J lost 0; bases outside the gene matches: 10. This CDR3 region has 16 residues. The CDR3 DNA follows: TGTGCCAGCAGCGATGAGCGGGGCTATAGCTCCTACGAGCAGTACTTC. Protein sequence: CASSDERGYSSYEQYF.

This clonotype was seen at least ten times. V is TRBV20-1 and J is TRBJ2-3; unclear D gene. This CDR3 spans 13 amino acids. Germline V CDR1 and CDR2: DFQATT, SNEGSKA (reference sequence). Trimming removed 3 bases at V and 2 bases at J, with 9 bases between. The CDR3 protein is CSARDPYTDTQYF. CDR3 DNA: TGCAGTGCTAGGGACCCTTACACAGATACGCAGTATTTT.

This clonotype was recorded at least ten times. The V gene is TRBV10-3, the J gene TRBJ1-5; D ambiguous. The CDR3 has 12 amino acids. Deletions cut 11 bases from V and 3 bases from J, with 11 bases between. CDR1 is ENHRY and CDR2 is SYGVKD in the germline V gene. The CDR3 spells CASSINNQPQHF. In nucleotides, the CDR3 is TGTGCCTCCAGTATTAACAATCAGCCCCAGCATTTT.

V is TRBV7-9 and J is TRBJ2-7; no reliable D call. V lost 1 base, J lost 5 bases, and 15 bases lay in between. This CDR3 spans 15 amino acids. CDR1 and CDR2 from the germline V gene are SEHNR and FQNEAQ (reference sequence). The DNA of the CDR3 is TGTGCCAGCAGCTTAGTGGCTAGACCGATAAACGAGCAGTACTTC. It codes for CASSLVARPINEQYF.

This clonotype was counted many times. The rearrangement uses TRBV28 and TRBJ2-3; the D is unclear. The CDR3 runs to 15 residues. Trimming took off 0 bases at V and 7 bases at J, with 14 bases between the two ends. Per germline, CDR1 MDHEN and CDR2 SYDVKM. The CDR3 region has the DNA TGTGCCAGCAGTTTATGGAAAGTGAGTTGGTATACGCAGTATTTT. This translates into CASSLWKVSWYTQYF.

V and J are TRBV27 and TRBJ1-1; D is undetermined. This CDR3 has 15 residues. In germline, CDR1 is MNHEY, CDR2 SMNVEV (reference sequence). V lost 4 bases and J 3 bases, leaving 15 bases between the germline ends. CDR3 sequence (DNA): TGTGCCAGCAGTTCCCCCGCCAGAAGGGACACTGAAGCTTTCTTT. This codes for CASSSPARRDTEAFF.

This clonotype was seen many times. CDR3 nucleotide sequence: TGTGCCAGCGGGACTAGCAGGGGGTACGAGCAGTACTTC. The encoded protein is CASGTSRGYEQYF. This sequence joins TRBV27 and TRBJ2-7, with 9 bases identical to TRBD2. CDR1 and CDR2 from the germline V gene are MNHEY and SMNVEV (reference sequence). This CDR3 is built from 13 residues. The ends lost 8 bases at V and 4 bases at J; junction bases unmatched: 6.

CDR3 in amino acids: CASSLDGLGGYTF. The DNA of the CDR3 is TGTGCCAGCAGCTTGGACGGGTTGGGTGGCTACACCTTC. The chain links TRBV5-5 to TRBJ1-2; no reliable D call. V was pared by 0 bases and J by 7 bases, with 10 bases between. Germline values: CDR1 SGHKS, CDR2 YYEKEE (reference sequence). The CDR3 contains 13 residues.

The V call is TRBV27, the J call TRBJ2-4; D might be TRBD1 (6 bases). Germline V gene sequence: CDR1 MNHEY, CDR2 SMNVEV (reference sequence). The CDR3 is 15 residues long. Trimming took 2 bases from V and 3 from J, leaving 11 bases between them. DNA of the CDR3: TGTGCCAGCAGTTTAGGCAGGGGTGGCAAAAACATTCAGTACTTC. Translation: CASSLGRGGKNIQYF.

This clonotype was detected a few times. The chain is built from TRBV4-1 and TRBJ2-1, with 10 bases fitting TRBD2. V shed 5 bases, J shed 5 bases, and the junction held 18 bases outside the gene matches. This CDR3 comprises 19 residues. Germline CDR1 reads MGHRA; CDR2 reads YSYEKL. The CDR3 coding sequence is TGCGCCAGCAGCGAAGTTTTTGGGTTAGCGGGAGGTAATGACAATGAGCAGTTCTTC. Protein: CASSEVFGLAGGNDNEQFF.

This clonotype has ten or more counts. The genes are TRBV12-5 and TRBJ2-3, with D possibly matching TRBD2 (6 bases). The CDR3 is 15 residues long. Trimming stripped 4 bases from V and 1 base from J, with 12 bases between. Germline values: CDR1 LGHNT, CDR2 FRNRAP. The CDR3 DNA sequence: TGTGCTAGTGGTTGGATAGAGCGGGGCACAGATACGCAGTATTTT. Amino acids: CASGWIERGTDTQYF.

There are many counts of this clonotype. The chain combines TRBV20-1 with TRBJ2-7; TRBD1 might be the D (5 bases). This CDR3 is built from 12 residues. CDR1 DFQATT and CDR2 SNEGSKA come from the germline V gene (reference sequence). V was clipped by 0 bases and J by 4 bases, with 7 bases between them. CDR3 protein: CSARDDRYEQYF. The CDR3 DNA reads TGCAGTGCTAGAGATGACAGATACGAGCAGTACTTC.